This T cell receptor (beta chain) was observed in a study of T-cell memory formation after mild COVID-19. Constant-segment primers and 5'RACE yielded cDNA libraries for TCR alpha and TCR beta, each carrying sample barcodes and UMIs. A single record per CDR3 protein comes from TCRdb applying MiXCR to the 5' RACE reads. The sample consists of some 150,000 distinct CDR3 sequences, more than 13% of them appearing once. With 1 base removed from V and 5 bases from J, the gap between germline ends came to 8 bases. This CDR3 comprises 13 residues. Remarks on this clonotype: Its antigen is not known.

Findings and caveats of the study: The study found contracting CD4+ clones mainly in CM and EM and contracting CD8+ clones in EMRA. Clones that contracted from day 15 to 85 had balanced CD4/CD8; later expanders were CD4+ biased. Specificity for SARS-CoV-2 was not confirmed among the second-wave clones peaking on day 37.

The rearrangement joins TRBV12-3 or TRBV12-4 to TRBJ1-2; D gene uncertain. Sequenced: PBMCs or a T cell subset sorted from them (not recorded which). The TCR sequence derives from an adult woman who had mild COVID-19 (a few samples of this study predate the infection). Cell type and time point are not known. Here the CDR3 reads CASSLGGRYGYTF. CDR3 in DNA: TGTGCCAGCAGTTTAGGGGGTCGGTATGGCTACACCTTC.